This TCR beta chain was documented in a study of shared clonotypes between healthy human individuals. Study-wide context: A couple of women and a few men aged 18 to 49 served as donors.

It was across several immunoSEQ plates that each subset's genomic DNA was evenly split. TCRdb keeps only in-frame clones here, not all; method: immunoSEQ multiplex PCR. The table lists millions of clones, roughly 95% of them singletons. Germline V gives CDR1 MNHNY, CDR2 SVGAGI (reference sequence). V shed 2 bases, J shed 2 bases, and the junction held 4 bases outside the gene matches. The CDR3 covers 15 residues. It was CD45RO-negative cells, positively selected for CCR7, that made up naive CD8 cells, with terminally differentiated effector memory CD45RA+ cells excluded. The donors were all Caucasian adults (living in Nashville, Tennessee).

The specimen was naive CD8+ T cells sorted from blood. The sequence was collected from a man between 18 and 29 years old in good health. The rearrangement uses TRBV6-6 and TRBJ2-7; 9 nucleotides match TRBD2. The CDR3 DNA is TGTGCCAGCAGTTACGGGCTAGCGGGAACCTACGAGCAGTACTTC. As protein: CASSYGLAGTYEQYF.